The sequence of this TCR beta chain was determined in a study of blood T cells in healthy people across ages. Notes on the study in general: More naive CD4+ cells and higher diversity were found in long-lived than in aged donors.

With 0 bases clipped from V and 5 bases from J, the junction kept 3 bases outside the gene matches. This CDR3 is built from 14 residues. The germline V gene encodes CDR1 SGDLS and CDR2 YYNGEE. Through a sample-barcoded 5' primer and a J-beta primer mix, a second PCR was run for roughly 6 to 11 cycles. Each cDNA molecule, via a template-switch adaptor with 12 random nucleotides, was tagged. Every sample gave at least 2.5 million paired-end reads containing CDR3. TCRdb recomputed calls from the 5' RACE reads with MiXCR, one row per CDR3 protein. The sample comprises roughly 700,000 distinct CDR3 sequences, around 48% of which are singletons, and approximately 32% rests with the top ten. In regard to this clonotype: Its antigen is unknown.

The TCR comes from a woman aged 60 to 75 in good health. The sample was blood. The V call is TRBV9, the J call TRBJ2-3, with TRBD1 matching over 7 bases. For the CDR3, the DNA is TGTGCCAGCAGCGTAGCTCCAGGGGGAGATACGCAGTATTTT. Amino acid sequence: CASSVAPGGDTQYF.